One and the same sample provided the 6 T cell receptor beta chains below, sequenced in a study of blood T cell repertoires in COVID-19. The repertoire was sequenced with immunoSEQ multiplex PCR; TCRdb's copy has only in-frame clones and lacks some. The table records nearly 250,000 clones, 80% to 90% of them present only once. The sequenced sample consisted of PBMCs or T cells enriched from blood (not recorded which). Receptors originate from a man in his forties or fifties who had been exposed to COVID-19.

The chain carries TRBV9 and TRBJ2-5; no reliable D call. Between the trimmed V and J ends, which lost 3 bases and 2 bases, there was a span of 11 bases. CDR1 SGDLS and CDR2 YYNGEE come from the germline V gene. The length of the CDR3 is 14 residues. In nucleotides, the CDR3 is TGTGCCAGCAGCGAGTACGGCAGGCAAGAGACCCAGTACTTC. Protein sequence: CASSEYGRQETQYF. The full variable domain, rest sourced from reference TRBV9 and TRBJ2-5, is DSGVTQTPKHLITATGQRVTLRCSPRSGDLSVYWYQQSLDQGLQFLIQYYNGEERAKGNILERFSAQQFPDLHSELNLSSLELGDSALYFCASSEYGRQETQYFGPGTRLLVL.

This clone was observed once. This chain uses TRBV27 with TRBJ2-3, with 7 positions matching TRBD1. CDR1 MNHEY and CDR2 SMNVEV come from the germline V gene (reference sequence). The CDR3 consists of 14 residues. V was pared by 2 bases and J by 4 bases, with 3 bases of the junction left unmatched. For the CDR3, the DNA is TGTGCCAGCAGTTTAAGACAGGGCGCAGATACGCAGTATTTT. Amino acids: CASSLRQGADTQYF.

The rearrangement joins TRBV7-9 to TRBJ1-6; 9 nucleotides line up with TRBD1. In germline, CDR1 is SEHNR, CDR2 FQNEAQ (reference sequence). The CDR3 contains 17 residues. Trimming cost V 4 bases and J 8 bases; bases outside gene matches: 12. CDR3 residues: CASSSPGAGTGHSPLHF. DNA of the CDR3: TGTGCCAGCAGCTCCCCTGGAGCAGGGACAGGGCATTCACCCCTCCACTTT.

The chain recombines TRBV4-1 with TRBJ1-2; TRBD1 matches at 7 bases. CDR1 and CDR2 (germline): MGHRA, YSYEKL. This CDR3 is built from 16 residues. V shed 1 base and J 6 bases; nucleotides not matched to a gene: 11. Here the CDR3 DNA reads TGCGCCAGCAGCCAAGGGTCGGGAGGGGGCCTTGATGGCTACACCTTC. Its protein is CASSQGSGGGLDGYTF.

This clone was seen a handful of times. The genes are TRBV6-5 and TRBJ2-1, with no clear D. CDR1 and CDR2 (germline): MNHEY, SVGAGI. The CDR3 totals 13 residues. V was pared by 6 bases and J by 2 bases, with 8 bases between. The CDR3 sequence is CASRADPYNEQFF. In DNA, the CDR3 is TGTGCCAGCAGGGCTGATCCCTACAATGAGCAGTTCTTC.

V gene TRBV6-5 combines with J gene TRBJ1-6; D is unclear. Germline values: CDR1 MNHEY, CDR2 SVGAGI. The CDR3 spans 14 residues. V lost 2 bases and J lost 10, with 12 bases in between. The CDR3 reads CASSYRPDFSPLHF. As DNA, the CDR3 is TGTGCCAGCAGTTACCGCCCGGACTTCTCACCCCTCCACTTT.